The rows below give T cell receptor beta chains drawn from one sample of a study of CD8 T cells in ankylosing spondylitis. A single record per CDR3 protein comes from TCRdb applying MiXCR to the 5' RACE reads. The table records 200,000 or so distinct CDR3 sequences, 20% to 30% of them present only once. Sequenced: blood, either unsorted or a sorted T cell fraction (not recorded which). All receptors come from a male donor with ankylosing spondylitis or in good health (not recorded which). Each CDR3 is given with its conserved first and last residue. Each record gives: J gene, clone size, V gene, D gene, CDR3 DNA, CDR3 protein. A D gene is named only where the DNA matches it firmly. Expanded clones are given a class, and other clones once, few, many or no size at all.

TRBJ2-7	many	TRBV12-3/TRBV12-4	.	TGTGCCAGCAGTTTAGGGGGCAGGCCTCAGAACGAGCAGTACTTC	CASSLGGRPQNEQYF
TRBJ2-7	.	TRBV7-2	TRBD1	TGTGCCAGCAGCGCGGGACCCGGGACAGGTAACTACGAGCAGTACTTC	CASSAGPGTGNYEQYF
TRBJ2-2	.	TRBV5-3	TRBD1	TGTGCCATGAGCCCTGTGACAGGGGACACCGGGGAGCTGTTTTTT	CAMSPVTGDTGELFF
TRBJ2-5	many	TRBV4-2	TRBD1	TGTGCCAGCAGCCAAGATCCCTTAACAGGGGTGGGAGAGACCCAGTACTTC	CASSQDPLTGVGETQYF
TRBJ2-1	once	TRBV9	TRBD2	TGTGCCAGCAACCCGACTAGCGGAGGGCCCCAGCAGTTCTTC	CASNPTSGGPQQFF
TRBJ2-2	few	TRBV20-1	.	TGCAGTGCTGTAACAGGGTGGGACACCGGGGAGCTGTTTTTT	CSAVTGWDTGELFF
TRBJ2-7	many	TRBV27	.	TGTGCCAGCAGACGGGGGGCGGGAGCCTACGAGCAGTACTTC	CASRRGAGAYEQYF
TRBJ2-7	.	TRBV29-1	.	TGCAGCGTACATTTAGACTTGAGGGCGGCCGAGCAGTACTTC	CSVHLDLRAAEQYF
TRBJ2-1	many	TRBV6-5	.	TGTGCCAGCAGTTACGGCATATACAATGAGCAGTTCTTC	CASSYGIYNEQFF
TRBJ2-3	few	TRBV4-3	.	TGCGCCAGCAGCCAAGATTTTCAGACAGATACGCAGTATTTT	CASSQDFQTDTQYF
TRBJ2-1	.	TRBV20-1	TRBD2	TGCAGTGAGGGCGGGAGTGGGAATGAGCAGTTCTTC	CSEGGSGNEQFF
TRBJ2-1	few	TRBV29-1	TRBD2	TGCAGCGTTGAGGGGGGCGGAGTAGCGGGAGTTAACGAGCAGTTCTTC	CSVEGGGVAGVNEQFF
TRBJ1-4	.	TRBV4-3	TRBD1	TGCGCCAGCAGCCAAGATCTAGACAGGGGGCGGGAAAAACTGTTTTTT	CASSQDLDRGREKLFF
TRBJ2-5	many	TRBV24-1	.	TGTGCCACCAGTTTAGGGTCAGAGACCCAGTACTTC	CATSLGSETQYF
TRBJ2-1	.	TRBV4-2	.	TGTGCCAGCAGCCAAGATCTAGTTTCCTACAATGAGCAGTTCTTC	CASSQDLVSYNEQFF
TRBJ1-3	many	TRBV20-1	.	TGCAGTGCTAGAGTATTATCGGGAAACACCATATATTTT	CSARVLSGNTIYF
TRBJ2-5	.	TRBV15	TRBD2	TGTGCCACCGACTCAGGACTAGCGGGTGAGACCCAGTACTTC	CATDSGLAGETQYF
TRBJ2-2	.	TRBV7-2	.	TGTGCCAGCAGCTTAGTACTCCTAAACACCGGGGAGCTGTTTTTT	CASSLVLLNTGELFF
TRBJ2-3	many	TRBV2	.	TGTGCCAGCAGTTTGGGGCCCACAGATACGCAGTATTTT	CASSLGPTDTQYF
TRBJ2-5	.	TRBV7-2	.	TGTGCCAGCAGCTATGGATTTTCCCAAGAGACCCAGTACTTC	CASSYGFSQETQYF
TRBJ1-2	.	TRBV12-3/TRBV12-4	.	TGTGCCAGCAGTTTAGGCGGAGGGTTTGGCTACACCTTC	CASSLGGGFGYTF
TRBJ2-1	few	TRBV7-3	TRBD2	TGTGCCAGCAGCAGCTCAGGACTAGTCCTCAGTGAGCAGTTCTTC	CASSSSGLVLSEQFF
TRBJ2-3	few	TRBV20-1	TRBD2	TGCAGTGCTAGTAGACTAGCGGGTGGGCCAGATACGCAGTATTTT	CSASRLAGGPDTQYF
TRBJ2-2	many	TRBV23-1	.	.	CASSLSQTRRWTGGLSGSCFF
TRBJ2-7	many	TRBV5-1	.	TGCGCCAGCAGAGAGCTCGGGGAGCAGTACTTC	CASRELGEQYF
TRBJ1-6	.	TRBV27	TRBD1	TGTGCCAGCAGTCTGGACAGGGCGAATTCACCCCTCCACTTT	CASSLDRANSPLHF
TRBJ2-7	.	TRBV4-1	.	TGCGCCAGCAGCCAAGTCACAGCCTACGAGCAGTACTTC	CASSQVTAYEQYF
TRBJ2-7	many	TRBV7-8	TRBD1	TGTGCCAGCAGCCAGCACCGGGACAGGGGTCGGTCACAGTACTTC	CASSQHRDRGRSQYF
TRBJ2-1	few	TRBV12-3/TRBV12-4	.	TGTGCCAGCAGTTTAGCGCTACGTGAGCAGTTCTTC	CASSLALREQFF
TRBJ2-7	.	TRBV5-1	TRBD2	TGCGCCAGCAGCAGGGGACTAGCGGGAGGGCCCTACGAGCAGTACTTC	CASSRGLAGGPYEQYF
TRBJ1-5	.	TRBV25-1	.	TGTGCCAGCAGTTCCTTGGCAGATAATAGCAATCAGCCCCAGCATTTT	CASSSLADNSNQPQHF
TRBJ1-2	many	TRBV20-1	TRBD1	TGCAGTGCTAGAATAACGGGACAGGGGGGGTATGGCTACACCTTC	CSARITGQGGYGYTF
TRBJ2-5	many	TRBV24-1	.	TGTGCCACCAGTGATTCTTACCTCCAAGAGACCCAGTACTTC	CATSDSYLQETQYF
TRBJ2-1	.	TRBV4-2	TRBD2	TGTGCCAGCAGCCAGGGAGCCAGTAGCGGGTACAATGAGCAGTTCTTC	CASSQGASSGYNEQFF
TRBJ1-3	.	TRBV20-1	.	TGCAGTGCTGCAGGGAAGGGAAACACCATATATTTT	CSAAGKGNTIYF
TRBJ2-3	few	TRBV20-1	.	TGCAGTGCTAGAGAAACGGGACCGGCAGATACGCAGTATTTT	CSARETGPADTQYF
TRBJ2-7	.	TRBV12-3/TRBV12-4	.	TGTGCCACTCGAATGGGCAGCGTAAGGGAGCAGTACTTC	CATRMGSVREQYF
TRBJ2-7	few	TRBV12-3/TRBV12-4	TRBD1	TGTGCCAGCAGATCAACCGGGACAGGGGCCTACGAGCAGTACTTC	CASRSTGTGAYEQYF
TRBJ2-1	many	TRBV20-1	.	TGCAGTGCTAGAGATGTAGGGGCGCCGAGCTCCTACAATGAGCAGTTCTTC	CSARDVGAPSSYNEQFF